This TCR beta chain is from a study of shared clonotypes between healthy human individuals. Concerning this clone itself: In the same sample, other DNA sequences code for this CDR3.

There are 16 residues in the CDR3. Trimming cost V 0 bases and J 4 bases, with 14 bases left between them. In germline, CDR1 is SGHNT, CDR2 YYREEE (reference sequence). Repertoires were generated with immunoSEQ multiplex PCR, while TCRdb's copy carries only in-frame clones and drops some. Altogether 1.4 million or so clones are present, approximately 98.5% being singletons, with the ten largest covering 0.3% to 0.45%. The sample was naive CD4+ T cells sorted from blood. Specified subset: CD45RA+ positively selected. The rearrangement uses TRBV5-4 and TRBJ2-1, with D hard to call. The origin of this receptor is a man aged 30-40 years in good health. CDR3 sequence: CASSLGISGIYNEQFF. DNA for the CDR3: TGTGCCAGCAGCTTGGGTATTAGTGGGATATACAATGAGCAGTTCTTC.